This T cell receptor beta chain is from a study of shared clonotypes between healthy human individuals. Overall study findings and caveats: Generation probabilities were higher for clonotypes shared across all four sorted-subset donors than for unshared ones.

The assay was immunoSEQ multiplex PCR, and TCRdb's table has in-frame clones only and misses some. Seen here are about 980,000 clones, over 75% observed once, and the top ten hold roughly 1.5%. Turning to this clone: The antigen remains unidentified. This specimen includes other DNA sequences encoding the same CDR3.

Input material: memory CD4+ T cells sorted from blood. Subset defined: CD45RA-negative fraction. The clonotype comes from a young man in good health.

Written as DNA, the CDR3 is TGTGCCAGCAGCCTCCAGGGGGCTAGAGAAAAACTGTTTTTT. Encoded protein: CASSLQGAREKLFF. V usage is TRBV28 and J usage is TRBJ1-4; 8 nucleotides align to TRBD1. The CDR3 is 14 amino acids. Germline trimming cut 6 bases from V and 8 bases from J; bases unmatched to any gene: 8. CDR1 and CDR2 from the germline V gene are MDHEN and SYDVKM.